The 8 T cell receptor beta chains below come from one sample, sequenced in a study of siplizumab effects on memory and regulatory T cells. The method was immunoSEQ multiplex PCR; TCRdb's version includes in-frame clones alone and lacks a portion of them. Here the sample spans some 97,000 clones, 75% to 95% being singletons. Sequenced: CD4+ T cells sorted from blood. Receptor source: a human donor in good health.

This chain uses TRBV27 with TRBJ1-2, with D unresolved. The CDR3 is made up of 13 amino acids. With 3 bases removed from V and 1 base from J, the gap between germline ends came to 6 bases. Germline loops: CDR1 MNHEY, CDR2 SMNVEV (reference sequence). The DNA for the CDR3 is TGTGCCAGCAGTTTGCGGGGTAACTATGGCTACACCTTC. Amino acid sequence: CASSLRGNYGYTF.

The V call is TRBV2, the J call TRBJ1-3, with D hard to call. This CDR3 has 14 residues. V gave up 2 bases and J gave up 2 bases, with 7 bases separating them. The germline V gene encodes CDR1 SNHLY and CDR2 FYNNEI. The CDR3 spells CASSESAAGNTIYF. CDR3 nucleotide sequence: TGTGCCAGCAGTGAATCGGCAGCTGGAAACACCATATATTTT.

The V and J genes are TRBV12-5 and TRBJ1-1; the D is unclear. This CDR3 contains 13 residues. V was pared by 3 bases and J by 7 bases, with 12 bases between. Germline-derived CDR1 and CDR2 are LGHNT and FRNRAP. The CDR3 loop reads CASGLQTGSEAFF. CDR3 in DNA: TGTGCTAGTGGTTTACAAACGGGGAGTGAAGCTTTCTTT.

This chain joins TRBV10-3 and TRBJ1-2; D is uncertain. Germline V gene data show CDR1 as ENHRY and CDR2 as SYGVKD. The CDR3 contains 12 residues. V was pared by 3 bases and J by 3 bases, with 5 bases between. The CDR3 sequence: CAISETDYGYTF. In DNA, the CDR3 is TGTGCCATCAGTGAAACGGACTATGGCTACACCTTC.

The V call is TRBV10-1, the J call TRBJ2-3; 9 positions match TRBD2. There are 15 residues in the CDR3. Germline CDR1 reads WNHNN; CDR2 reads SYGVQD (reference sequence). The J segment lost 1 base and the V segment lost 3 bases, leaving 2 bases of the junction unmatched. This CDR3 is CASSDGGGGTDTQYF. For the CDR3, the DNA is TGCGCCAGCAGTGACGGCGGGGGGGGCACAGATACGCAGTATTTT.

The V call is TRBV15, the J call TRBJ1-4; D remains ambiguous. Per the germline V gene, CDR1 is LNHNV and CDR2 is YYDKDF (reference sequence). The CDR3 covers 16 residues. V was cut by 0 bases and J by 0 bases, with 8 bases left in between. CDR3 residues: CATSRDYGPTNEKLFF. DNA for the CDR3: TGTGCCACCAGCAGAGATTACGGACCAACTAATGAAAAACTGTTTTTT.

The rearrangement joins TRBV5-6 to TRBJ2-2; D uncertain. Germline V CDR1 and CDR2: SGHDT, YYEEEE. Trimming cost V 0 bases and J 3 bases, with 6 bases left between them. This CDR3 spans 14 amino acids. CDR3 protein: CASSLVPYTGELFF. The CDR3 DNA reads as TGTGCCAGCAGCTTGGTTCCCTACACCGGGGAGCTGTTTTTT.

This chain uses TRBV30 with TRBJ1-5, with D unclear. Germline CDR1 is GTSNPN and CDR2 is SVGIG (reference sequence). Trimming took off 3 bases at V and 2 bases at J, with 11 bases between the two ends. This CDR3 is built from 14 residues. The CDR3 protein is CAWRTRFGNQPQHF. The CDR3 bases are TGTGCCTGGAGGACCCGATTCGGCAATCAGCCCCAGCATTTT.